These 11 T cell receptor beta chains were all obtained from the same sample, sequenced in a study of CD8+ T cells in alopecia areata. RNA extraction and reverse transcription yielded cDNA as sequencing template. Profiled with immunoSEQ multiplex PCR; TCRdb holds only in-frame clones, not every one. The table lists about 150,000 clones, 55% of them singletons. The sequencing input was CD4+ T cells sorted from blood. The receptors shown here come from a human donor in good health.

In this sample, this clone turned up a few times. The chain joins TRBV2 to TRBJ1-4; 9 bases fit TRBD1. Germline CDR1 is SNHLY and CDR2 is FYNNEI. The CDR3 contains 15 residues. V trimming: 4 bases; J trimming: 8 bases; junction bases outside the gene matches: 8. CDR3 sequence (DNA): TGTGCCAGCAGTGTCCCTGGACAGGGGAAGGAAAAACTGTTTTTT. Translated: CASSVPGQGKEKLFF.

J is TRBJ2-5 and V is TRBV4-1; D not resolved. The ends were cut back, 1 base at V and 5 bases at J, with 11 bases in the middle. Germline CDR1 is MGHRA and CDR2 is YSYEKL. This CDR3 comprises 14 residues. This CDR3 reads CASSQGVVVETQYF. The CDR3 DNA reads TGCGCCAGCAGCCAAGGTGTGGTAGTCGAGACCCAGTACTTC.

This chain links TRBV18 with TRBJ1-1; 8 bases are shared with TRBD1. This CDR3 comprises 18 residues. V lost 2 bases, J lost 0 bases, and 11 bases stayed unmatched. Germline V CDR1 and CDR2: KGHSH, LQKENI. The CDR3 region is CASSPGGGQVYMNTEAFF. CDR3 nucleotides: TGTGCCAGCTCACCAGGAGGGGGACAGGTTTACATGAACACTGAAGCTTTCTTT. The complete variable domain, with remaining parts taken from reference TRBV18 and TRBJ1-1, reads NAGVMQNPRHLVRRRGQEARLRCSPMKGHSHVYWYRQLPEEGLKFMVYLQKENIIDESGMPKERFSAEFPKEGPSILRIQQVVRGDSAAYFCASSPGGGQVYMNTEAFFGQGTRLTVV.

Only one count was recorded for this clone. The rearrangement joins TRBV19 to TRBJ2-7; 8 bases map to TRBD1. J lost 4 bases, V lost 10 bases, and 6 bases had no gene match. Per the germline V gene, CDR1 is LNHDA and CDR2 is SQIVND (reference sequence). This CDR3 comprises 12 residues. CDR3 nucleotides: TGTGCCACAGGGACAGGAGAGTACGAGCAGTACTTC. It translates to CATGTGEYEQYF. Full variable domain (rest looked up from reference TRBV19 and TRBJ2-7): DGGITQSPKYLFRKEGQNVTLSCEQNLNHDAMYWYRQDPGQGLRLIYYSQIVNDFQKGDIAEGYSVSREKKESFPLTVTSAQKNPTAFYLCATGTGEYEQYFGPGTRLTVT.

This clone was recorded a few times. The rearrangement links TRBV10-3 to TRBJ2-2; no reliable D call. The V end was cut by 3 bases, the J end by 0 bases, with 11 bases between. Germline lookup yields CDR1 ENHRY and CDR2 SYGVKD. The CDR3 is made up of 16 amino acids. The chain's CDR3 is CAISEPLSPNTGELFF. The CDR3 nucleotides are TGTGCCATCAGTGAACCGTTGTCGCCGAACACCGGGGAGCTGTTTTTT.

The V call is TRBV29-1, the J call TRBJ2-7; D ambiguous. V was pared by 1 base and J by 1 base, with 11 bases between. The CDR3 has 14 residues. CDR1 and CDR2 from the germline V gene are SQVTM and ANQGSEA. The chain's CDR3 is CSVEVPQHSYEQYF. CDR3 nucleotide sequence: TGCAGCGTTGAAGTCCCCCAGCATTCCTACGAGCAGTACTTC.

In this sample, this clone turned up a few times. The rearrangement uses TRBV29-1 and TRBJ2-3; the match to TRBD2 covers 7 bases. Trimming cost V 6 bases and J 4 bases; bases outside gene matches: 13. Per the germline V gene, CDR1 is SQVTM and CDR2 is ANQGSEA. This CDR3 has 15 amino acids. CDR3 region: CSVSPRTGGPDTQYF. In nucleotides, the CDR3 is TGCAGCGTGAGCCCCAGGACGGGAGGTCCAGATACGCAGTATTTT.

The chain is built from TRBV4-1 and TRBJ2-5; D is possibly TRBD1 or TRBD2 (5 bases each). Germline lookup yields CDR1 MGHRA and CDR2 YSYEKL. The CDR3 consists of 13 residues. The V and J ends lost 5 bases and 2 bases respectively, with 9 bases between them. CDR3 bases: TGCGCCAGCAGCTGGGGACCTCAAGAGACCCAGTACTTC. Its protein product is CASSWGPQETQYF.

V gene TRBV25-1 combines with J gene TRBJ1-4, with a tentative D call TRBD1 (6 bases). The V end was cut by 2 bases, the J end by 5 bases, with 12 bases between. The CDR3 has 15 amino acids. Germline values: CDR1 MGHDK, CDR2 SYGVNS. CDR3 DNA sequence: TGTGCCAGCAGTGAAACAGGGAGGAAAAATGAAAAACTGTTTTTT. Its protein is CASSETGRKNEKLFF. The entire variable domain, with the rest obtained from reference TRBV25-1 and TRBJ1-4, is as follows: EADIYQTPRYLVIGTGKKITLECSQTMGHDKMYWYQQDPGMELHLIHYSYGVNSTEKGDLSSESTVSRIRTEHFPLTLESARPSHTSQYLCASSETGRKNEKLFFGSGTQLSVL.

This rearrangement joins TRBV5-1 to TRBJ2-7, with TRBD2 as a possible D gene (6 bases). Trimming shortened V by 0 bases and J by 6 bases, and 13 bases separated the two germline ends. This CDR3 spans 14 amino acids. Germline V gene data show CDR1 as SGHRS and CDR2 as YFSETQ. The CDR3 sequence is CASSLAFLASEQYF. The DNA for the CDR3 is TGCGCCAGCAGCTTGGCCTTTCTAGCGAGCGAGCAGTACTTC.

The chain is built from TRBV28 and TRBJ2-6; D remains ambiguous. Germline values: CDR1 MDHEN, CDR2 SYDVKM. This CDR3 contains 13 residues. Trimming took off 6 bases at V and 4 bases at J, with 7 bases between the two ends. The CDR3, as DNA: TGTGCCAGCAGGCCCCCCGGGGCCAACGTCCTGACTTTC. Translated, it gives CASRPPGANVLTF.